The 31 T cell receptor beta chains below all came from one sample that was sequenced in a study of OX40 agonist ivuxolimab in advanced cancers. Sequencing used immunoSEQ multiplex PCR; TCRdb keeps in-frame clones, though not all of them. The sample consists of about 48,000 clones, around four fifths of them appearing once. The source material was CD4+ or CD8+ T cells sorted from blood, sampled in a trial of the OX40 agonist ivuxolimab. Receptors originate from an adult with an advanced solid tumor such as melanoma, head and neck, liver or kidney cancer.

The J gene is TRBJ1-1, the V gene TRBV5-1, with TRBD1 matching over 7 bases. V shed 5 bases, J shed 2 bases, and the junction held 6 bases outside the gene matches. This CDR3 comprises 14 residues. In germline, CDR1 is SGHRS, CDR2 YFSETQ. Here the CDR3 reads CASRLQGENTEAFF. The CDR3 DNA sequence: TGCGCCAGCAGGCTGCAGGGGGAAAACACTGAAGCTTTCTTT. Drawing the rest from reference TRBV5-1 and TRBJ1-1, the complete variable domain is KAGVTQTPRYLIKTRGQQVTLSCSPISGHRSVSWYQQTPGQGLQFLFEYFSETQRNKGNFPGRFSGRQFSNSRSEMNVSTLELGDSALYLCASRLQGENTEAFFGQGTRLTVV.

The CDR3 is CASSWVVSDEQYF. CDR3 nucleotides: TGTGCCAGCAGCTGGGTGGTATCAGACGAGCAGTACTTC. The chain joins TRBV7-2 to TRBJ2-7; D uncertain. Per the germline V gene, CDR1 is SGHTA and CDR2 is FQGNSA. This CDR3 region has 13 residues. V shed 4 bases and J shed 5 bases, with 12 bases lying between them.

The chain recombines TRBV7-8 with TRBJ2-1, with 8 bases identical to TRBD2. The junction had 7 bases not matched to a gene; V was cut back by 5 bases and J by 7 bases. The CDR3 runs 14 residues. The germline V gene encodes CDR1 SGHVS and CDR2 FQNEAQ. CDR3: CASSRSSGVNEQFF. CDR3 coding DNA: TGTGCCAGCAGCCGGAGTAGCGGGGTAAATGAGCAGTTCTTC.

The CDR3 is CASSLPGPNTEAFF. The CDR3 DNA follows: TGCGCCAGCAGCTTACCTGGACCGAACACTGAAGCTTTCTTT. The chain carries TRBV5-1 and TRBJ1-1; D gene unclear. CDR3 size: 14 residues. Per germline, CDR1 SGHRS and CDR2 YFSETQ. With 2 bases removed from V and 1 base from J, the gap between germline ends came to 9 bases.

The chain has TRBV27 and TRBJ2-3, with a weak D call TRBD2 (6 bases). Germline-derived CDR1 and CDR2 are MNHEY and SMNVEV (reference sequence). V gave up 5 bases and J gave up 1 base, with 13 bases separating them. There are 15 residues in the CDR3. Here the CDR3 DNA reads TGTGCCAGCAGTATCGGAGGGGATGGCACAGATACGCAGTATTTT. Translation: CASSIGGDGTDTQYF.

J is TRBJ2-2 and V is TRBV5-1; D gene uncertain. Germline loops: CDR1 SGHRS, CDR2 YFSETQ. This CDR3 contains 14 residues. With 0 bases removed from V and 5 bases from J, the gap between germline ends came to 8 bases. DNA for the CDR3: TGCGCCAGCAGCTTGGCCGAGGTAACCGGGGAGCTGTTTTTT. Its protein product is CASSLAEVTGELFF.

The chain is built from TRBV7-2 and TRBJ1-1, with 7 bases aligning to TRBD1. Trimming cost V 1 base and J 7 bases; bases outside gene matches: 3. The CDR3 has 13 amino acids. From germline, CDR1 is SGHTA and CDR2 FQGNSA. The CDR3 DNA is TGTGCCAGCAGCTTAGAGGGGGCTGATGAAGCTTTCTTT. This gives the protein CASSLEGADEAFF.

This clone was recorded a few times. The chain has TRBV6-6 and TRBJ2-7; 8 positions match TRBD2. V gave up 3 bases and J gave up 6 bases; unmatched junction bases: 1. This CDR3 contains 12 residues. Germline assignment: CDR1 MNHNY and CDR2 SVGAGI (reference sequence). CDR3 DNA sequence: TGTGCCAGCAGTTATGCGGGGGGCGAGCAGTACGTC. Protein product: CASSYAGGEQYV.

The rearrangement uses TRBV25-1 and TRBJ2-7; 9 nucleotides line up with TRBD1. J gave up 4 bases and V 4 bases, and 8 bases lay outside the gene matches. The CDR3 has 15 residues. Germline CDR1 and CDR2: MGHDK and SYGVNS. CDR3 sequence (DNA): TGTGCCAGCAGTGCCTCCGGGACAGGGCAATACGAGCAGTACTTC. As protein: CASSASGTGQYEQYF.

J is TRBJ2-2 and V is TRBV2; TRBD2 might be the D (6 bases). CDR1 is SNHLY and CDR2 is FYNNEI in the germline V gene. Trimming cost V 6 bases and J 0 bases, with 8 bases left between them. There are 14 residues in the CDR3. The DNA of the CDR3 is TGTGCCAGCAGAGGGGACTCGAACACCGGGGAGCTGTTTTTT. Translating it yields CASRGDSNTGELFF.

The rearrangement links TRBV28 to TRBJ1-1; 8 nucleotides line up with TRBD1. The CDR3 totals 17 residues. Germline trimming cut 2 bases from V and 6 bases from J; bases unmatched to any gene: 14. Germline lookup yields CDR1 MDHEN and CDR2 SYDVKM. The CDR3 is CASSLASRRRGRSEAFF. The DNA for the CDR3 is TGTGCCAGCAGTTTAGCCTCCAGGCGCAGGGGGCGATCTGAAGCTTTCTTT.

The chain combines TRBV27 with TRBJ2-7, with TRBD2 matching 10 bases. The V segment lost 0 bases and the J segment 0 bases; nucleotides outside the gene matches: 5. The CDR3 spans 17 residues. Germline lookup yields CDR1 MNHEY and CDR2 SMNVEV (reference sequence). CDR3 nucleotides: TGTGCCAGCAGTTTATCGCGGACTAGCGGAAGCTCCTACGAGCAGTACTTC. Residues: CASSLSRTSGSSYEQYF.

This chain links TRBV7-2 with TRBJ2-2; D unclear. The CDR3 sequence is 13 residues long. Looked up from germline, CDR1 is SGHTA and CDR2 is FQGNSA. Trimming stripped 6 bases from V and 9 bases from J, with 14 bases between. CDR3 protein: CASSYRSGRELFF. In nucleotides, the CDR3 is TGTGCCAGCAGTTATAGGTCTGGGCGGGAGCTGTTTTTT.

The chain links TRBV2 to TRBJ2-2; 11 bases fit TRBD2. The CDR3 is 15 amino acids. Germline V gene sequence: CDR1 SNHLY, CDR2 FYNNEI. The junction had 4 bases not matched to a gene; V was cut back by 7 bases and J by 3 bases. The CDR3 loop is CASKPGLADTGELFF. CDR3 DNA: TGTGCCAGCAAGCCGGGACTAGCGGACACCGGGGAGCTGTTTTTT. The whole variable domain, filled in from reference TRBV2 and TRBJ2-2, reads EPEVTQTPSHQVTQMGQEVILRCVPISNHLYFYWYRQILGQKVEFLVSFYNNEISEKSEIFDDQFSVERPDGSNFTLKIRSTKLEDSAMYFCASKPGLADTGELFFGEGSRLTVL.

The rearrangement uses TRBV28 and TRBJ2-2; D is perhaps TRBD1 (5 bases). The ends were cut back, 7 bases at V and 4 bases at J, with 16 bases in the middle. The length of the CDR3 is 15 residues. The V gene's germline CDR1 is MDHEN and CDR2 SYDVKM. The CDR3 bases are TGTGCCAGCACCCCGGTAGGGGCAGGCACCGGGGAGCTGTTTTTT. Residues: CASTPVGAGTGELFF. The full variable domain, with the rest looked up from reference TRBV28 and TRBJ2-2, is DVKVTQSSRYLVKRTGEKVFLECVQDMDHENMFWYRQDPGLGLRLIYFSYDVKMKEKGDIPEGYSVSREKKERFSLILESASTNQTSMYLCASTPVGAGTGELFFGEGSRLTVL.

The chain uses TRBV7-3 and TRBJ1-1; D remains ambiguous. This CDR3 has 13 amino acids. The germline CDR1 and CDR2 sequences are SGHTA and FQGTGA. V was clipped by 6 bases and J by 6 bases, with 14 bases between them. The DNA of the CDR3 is TGTGCCAGCAGGGCCTTCGTGGGCGCTGAAGCTTTCTTT. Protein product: CASRAFVGAEAFF.

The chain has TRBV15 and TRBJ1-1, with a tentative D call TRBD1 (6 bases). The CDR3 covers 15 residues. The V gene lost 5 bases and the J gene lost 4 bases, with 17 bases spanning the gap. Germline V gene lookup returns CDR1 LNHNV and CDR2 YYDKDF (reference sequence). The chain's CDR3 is CATSSRTGLGTEAFF. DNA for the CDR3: TGTGCCACCAGCTCCCGCACAGGGTTGGGCACTGAAGCTTTCTTT.

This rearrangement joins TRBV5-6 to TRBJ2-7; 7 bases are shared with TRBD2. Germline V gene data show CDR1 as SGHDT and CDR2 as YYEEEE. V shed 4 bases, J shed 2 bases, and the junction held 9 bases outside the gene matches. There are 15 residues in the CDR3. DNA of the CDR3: TGTGCCAGCAGCCTTGGAGCGGGACCGACCTACGAGCAGTACTTC. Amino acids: CASSLGAGPTYEQYF. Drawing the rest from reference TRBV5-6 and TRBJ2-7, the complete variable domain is DAGVTQSPTHLIKTRGQQVTLRCSPKSGHDTVSWYQQALGQGPQFIFQYYEEEERQRGNFPDRFSGHQFPNYSSELNVNALLLGDSALYLCASSLGAGPTYEQYFGPGTRLTVT.

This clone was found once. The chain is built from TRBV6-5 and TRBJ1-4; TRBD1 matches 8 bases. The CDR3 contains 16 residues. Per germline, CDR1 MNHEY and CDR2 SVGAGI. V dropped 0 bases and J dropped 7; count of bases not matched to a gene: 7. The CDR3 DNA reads TGTGCCAGCAGTTACTCATTTGACAGGGGAGGTGAAAAACTGTTTTTT. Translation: CASSYSFDRGGEKLFF.

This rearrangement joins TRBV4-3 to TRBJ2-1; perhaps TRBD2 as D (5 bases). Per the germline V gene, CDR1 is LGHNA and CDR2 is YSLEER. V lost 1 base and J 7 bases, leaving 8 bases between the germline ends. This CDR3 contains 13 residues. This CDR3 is CASSQVRDNEQFF. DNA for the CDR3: TGCGCCAGCAGCCAAGTCCGGGATAATGAGCAGTTCTTC.

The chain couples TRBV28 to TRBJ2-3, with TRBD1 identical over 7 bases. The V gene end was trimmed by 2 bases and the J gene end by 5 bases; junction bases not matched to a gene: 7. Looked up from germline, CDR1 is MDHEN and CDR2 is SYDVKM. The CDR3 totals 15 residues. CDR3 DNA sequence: TGTGCCAGCAGTTTAACAGGGGCCCGCGGAGATACGCAGTATTTT. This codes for CASSLTGARGDTQYF.

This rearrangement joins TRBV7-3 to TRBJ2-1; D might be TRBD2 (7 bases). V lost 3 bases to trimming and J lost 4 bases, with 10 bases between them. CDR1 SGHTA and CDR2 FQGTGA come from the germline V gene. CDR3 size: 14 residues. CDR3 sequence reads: CASSLGGPYNEQFF. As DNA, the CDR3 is TGTGCCAGCAGCTTGGGGGGGCCGTACAATGAGCAGTTCTTC.

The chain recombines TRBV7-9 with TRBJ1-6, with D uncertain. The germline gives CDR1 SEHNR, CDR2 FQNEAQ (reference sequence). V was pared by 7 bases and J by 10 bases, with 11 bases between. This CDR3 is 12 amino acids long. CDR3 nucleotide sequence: TGTGCCAGCACCCGAATTAAGTCACCCCTCCACTTT. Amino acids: CASTRIKSPLHF.

CDR3 loop: CASSPAAGSGNTIYF. The DNA for the CDR3 is TGTGCCAGCTCACCAGCGGCAGGTTCTGGAAACACCATATATTTT. This chain uses TRBV18 with TRBJ1-3; no reliable D call. The CDR3 runs to 15 residues. Germline V lookup: CDR1 KGHSH, CDR2 LQKENI. Between the trimmed V and J ends, which lost 2 bases and 1 base, there was a span of 9 bases. Complete variable domain (other parts from reference TRBV18 and TRBJ1-3): NAGVMQNPRHLVRRRGQEARLRCSPMKGHSHVYWYRQLPEEGLKFMVYLQKENIIDESGMPKERFSAEFPKEGPSILRIQQVVRGDSAAYFCASSPAAGSGNTIYFGEGSWLTVV.

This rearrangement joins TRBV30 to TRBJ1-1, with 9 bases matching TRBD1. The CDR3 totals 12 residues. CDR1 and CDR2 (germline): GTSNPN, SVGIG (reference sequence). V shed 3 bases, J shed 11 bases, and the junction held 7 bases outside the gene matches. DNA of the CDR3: TGTGCCTGGAGCCCGGCCGGGACAGGGGCTTTCTTT. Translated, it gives CAWSPAGTGAFF.

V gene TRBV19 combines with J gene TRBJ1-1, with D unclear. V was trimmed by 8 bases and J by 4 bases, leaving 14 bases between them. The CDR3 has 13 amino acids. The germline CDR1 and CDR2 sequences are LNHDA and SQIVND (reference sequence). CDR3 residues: CASLSREGTEAFF. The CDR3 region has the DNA TGTGCCAGTCTTAGTCGGGAGGGCACTGAAGCTTTCTTT.

The CDR3 region is CASSPIVPTGELFF. CDR3 coding DNA: TGTGCCAGTAGTCCTATCGTTCCCACCGGGGAGCTGTTTTTT. The rearrangement uses TRBV19 and TRBJ2-2, with unresolved D. From germline, CDR1 is LNHDA and CDR2 SQIVND (reference sequence). V shed 5 bases and J shed 4 bases, with 11 bases lying between them. The CDR3 spans 14 residues.

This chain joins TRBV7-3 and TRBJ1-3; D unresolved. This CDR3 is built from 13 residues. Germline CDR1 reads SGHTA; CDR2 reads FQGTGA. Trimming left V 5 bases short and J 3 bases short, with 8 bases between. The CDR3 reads CASSTNGGNTIYF. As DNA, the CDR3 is TGTGCCAGCAGCACGAATGGTGGAAACACCATATATTTT.

The CDR3: CASSLGGPSIYGYTF. CDR3 coding DNA: TGTGCCAGCAGTTTGGGCGGCCCCTCCATCTATGGCTACACCTTC. The rearrangement uses TRBV28 and TRBJ1-2, with D unclear. The length of the CDR3 is 15 residues. Looked up from germline, CDR1 is MDHEN and CDR2 is SYDVKM. V lost 3 bases and J 4 bases, leaving 15 bases between the germline ends.

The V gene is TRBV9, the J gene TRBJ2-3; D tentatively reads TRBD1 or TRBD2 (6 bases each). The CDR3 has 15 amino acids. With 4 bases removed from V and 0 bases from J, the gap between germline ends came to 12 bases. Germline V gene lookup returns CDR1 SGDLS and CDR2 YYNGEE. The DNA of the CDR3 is TGTGCCAGCAGCCCGGGGGCGGGGAGCACAGATACGCAGTATTTT. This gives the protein CASSPGAGSTDTQYF.

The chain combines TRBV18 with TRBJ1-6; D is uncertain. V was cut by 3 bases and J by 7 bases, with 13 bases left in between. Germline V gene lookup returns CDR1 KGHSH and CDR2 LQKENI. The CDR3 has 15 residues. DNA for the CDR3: TGTGCCAGCTCACCGGGCGGACTGGGAAATTCACCCCTCCACTTT. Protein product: CASSPGGLGNSPLHF.